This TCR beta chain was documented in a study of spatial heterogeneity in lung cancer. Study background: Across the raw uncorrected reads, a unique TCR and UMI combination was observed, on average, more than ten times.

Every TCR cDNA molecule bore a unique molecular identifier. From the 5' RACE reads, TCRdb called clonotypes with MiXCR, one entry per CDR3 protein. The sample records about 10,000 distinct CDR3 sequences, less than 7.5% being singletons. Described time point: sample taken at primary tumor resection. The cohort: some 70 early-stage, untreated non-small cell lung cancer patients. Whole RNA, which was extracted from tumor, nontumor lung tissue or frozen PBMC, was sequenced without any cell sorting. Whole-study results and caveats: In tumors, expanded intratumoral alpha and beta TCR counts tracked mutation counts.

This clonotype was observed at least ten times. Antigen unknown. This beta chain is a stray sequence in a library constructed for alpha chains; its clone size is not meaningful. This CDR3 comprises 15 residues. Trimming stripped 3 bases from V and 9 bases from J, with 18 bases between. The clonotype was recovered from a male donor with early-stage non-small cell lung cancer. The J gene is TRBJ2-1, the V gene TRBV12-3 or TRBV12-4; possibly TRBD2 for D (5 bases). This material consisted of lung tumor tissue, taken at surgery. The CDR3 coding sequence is TGTGCCAGCAGTTTGGTGGCCCGGGTGAGCGGTGAGCAGTTCTTC. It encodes CASSLVARVSGEQFF.